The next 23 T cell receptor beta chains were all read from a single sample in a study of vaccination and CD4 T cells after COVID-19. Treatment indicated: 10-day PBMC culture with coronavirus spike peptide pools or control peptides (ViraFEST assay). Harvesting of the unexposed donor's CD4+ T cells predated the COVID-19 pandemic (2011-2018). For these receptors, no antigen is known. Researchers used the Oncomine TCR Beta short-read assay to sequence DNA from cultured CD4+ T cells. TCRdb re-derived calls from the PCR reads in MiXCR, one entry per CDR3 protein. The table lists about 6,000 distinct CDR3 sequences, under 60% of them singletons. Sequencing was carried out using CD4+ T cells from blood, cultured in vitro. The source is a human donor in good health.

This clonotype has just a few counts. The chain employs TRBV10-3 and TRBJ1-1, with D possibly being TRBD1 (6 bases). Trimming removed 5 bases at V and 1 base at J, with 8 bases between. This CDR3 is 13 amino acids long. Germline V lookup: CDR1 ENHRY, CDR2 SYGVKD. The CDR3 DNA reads TGTGCCATCAGTAAGACAGGGAACACTGAAGCTTTCTTT. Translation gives CAISKTGNTEAFF.

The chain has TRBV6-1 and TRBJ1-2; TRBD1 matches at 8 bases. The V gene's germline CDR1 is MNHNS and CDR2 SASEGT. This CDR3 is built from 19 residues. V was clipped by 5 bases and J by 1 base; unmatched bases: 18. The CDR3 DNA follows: TGTGCCAGCAGTCCTATTCCTCCGGGACAGGCGCGATTTAACTATGGCTACACCTTC. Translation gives CASSPIPPGQARFNYGYTF.

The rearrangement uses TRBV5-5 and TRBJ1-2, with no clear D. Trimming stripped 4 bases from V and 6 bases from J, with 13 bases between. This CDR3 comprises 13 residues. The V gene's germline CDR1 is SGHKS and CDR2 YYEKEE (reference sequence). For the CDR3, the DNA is TGTGCCAGCAGCCACCAGGTATATGATGGCTACACCTTC. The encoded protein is CASSHQVYDGYTF.

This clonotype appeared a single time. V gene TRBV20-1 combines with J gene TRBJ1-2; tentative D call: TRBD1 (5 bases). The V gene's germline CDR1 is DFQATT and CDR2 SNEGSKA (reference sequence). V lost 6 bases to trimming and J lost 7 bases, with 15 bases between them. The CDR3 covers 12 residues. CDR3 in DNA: TGCAGTGCCGGGGGGGGAAAGGTTGGCTACACCTTC. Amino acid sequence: CSAGGGKVGYTF.

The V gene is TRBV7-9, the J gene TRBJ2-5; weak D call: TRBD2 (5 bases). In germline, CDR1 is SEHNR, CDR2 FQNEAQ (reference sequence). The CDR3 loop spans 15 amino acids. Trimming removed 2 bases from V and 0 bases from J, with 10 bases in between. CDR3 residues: CASSLNGNHQETQYF. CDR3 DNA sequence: TGTGCCAGCAGCTTAAACGGGAACCACCAAGAGACCCAGTACTTC. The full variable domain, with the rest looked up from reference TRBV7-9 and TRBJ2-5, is DTGVSQNPRHKITKRGQNVTFRCDPISEHNRLYWYRQTLGQGPEFLTYFQNEAQLEKSRLLSDRFSAERPKGSFSTLEIQRTEQGDSAMYLCASSLNGNHQETQYFGPGTRLLVL.

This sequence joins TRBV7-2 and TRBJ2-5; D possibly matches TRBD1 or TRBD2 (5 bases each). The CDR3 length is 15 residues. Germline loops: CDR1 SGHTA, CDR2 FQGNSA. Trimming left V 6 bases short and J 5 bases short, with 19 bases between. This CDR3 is CASSSTPGTLETQYF. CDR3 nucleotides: TGTGCCAGCAGTTCCACCCCAGGGACGCTCGAGACCCAGTACTTC. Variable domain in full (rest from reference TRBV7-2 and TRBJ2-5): GAGVSQSPSNKVTEKGKDVELRCDPISGHTALYWYRQSLGQGLEFLIYFQGNSAPDKSGLPSDRFSAERTGGSVSTLTIQRTQQEDSAVYLCASSSTPGTLETQYFGPGTRLLVL.

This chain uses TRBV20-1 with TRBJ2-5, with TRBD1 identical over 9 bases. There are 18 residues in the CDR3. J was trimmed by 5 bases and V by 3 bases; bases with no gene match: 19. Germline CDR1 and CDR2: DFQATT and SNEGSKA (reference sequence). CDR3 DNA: TGCAGTGCTAGGGGCGGCGGAACCCTGACAGGGGGTGGGGAGACCCAGTACTTC. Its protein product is CSARGGGTLTGGGETQYF.

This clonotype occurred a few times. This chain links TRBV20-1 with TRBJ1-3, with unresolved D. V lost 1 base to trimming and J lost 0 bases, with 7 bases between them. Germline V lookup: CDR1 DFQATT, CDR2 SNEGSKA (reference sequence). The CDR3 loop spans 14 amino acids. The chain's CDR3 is CSARGLSSGNTIYF. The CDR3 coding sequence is TGCAGTGCTAGAGGACTCAGCTCTGGAAACACCATATATTTT.

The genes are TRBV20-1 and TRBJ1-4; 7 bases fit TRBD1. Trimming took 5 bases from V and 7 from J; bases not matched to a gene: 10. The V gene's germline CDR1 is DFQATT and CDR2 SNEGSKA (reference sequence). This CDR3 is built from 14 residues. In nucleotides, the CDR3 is TGCAGTGCTTCGCAGACAGGGCTCCCTGAAAAACTGTTTTTT. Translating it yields CSASQTGLPEKLFF.

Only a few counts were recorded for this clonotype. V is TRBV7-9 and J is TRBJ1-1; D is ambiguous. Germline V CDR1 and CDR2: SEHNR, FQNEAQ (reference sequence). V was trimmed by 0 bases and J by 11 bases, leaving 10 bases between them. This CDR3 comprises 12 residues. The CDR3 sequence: CASSLATVGAFF. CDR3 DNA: TGTGCCAGCAGCTTAGCCACGGTGGGGGCTTTCTTT.

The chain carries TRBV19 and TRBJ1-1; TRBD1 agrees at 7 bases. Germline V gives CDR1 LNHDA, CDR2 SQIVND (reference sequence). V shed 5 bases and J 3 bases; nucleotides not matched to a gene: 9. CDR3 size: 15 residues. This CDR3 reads CASSPTGTKDTEAFF. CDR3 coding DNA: TGTGCCAGTAGTCCGACAGGGACGAAGGACACTGAAGCTTTCTTT.

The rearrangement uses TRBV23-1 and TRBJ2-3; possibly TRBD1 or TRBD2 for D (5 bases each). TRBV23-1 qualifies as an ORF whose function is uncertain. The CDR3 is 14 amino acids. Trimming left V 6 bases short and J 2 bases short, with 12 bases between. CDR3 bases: TGCGCCAGCAGAGTACCGGGGACCACAGATACGCAGTATTTT. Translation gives CASRVPGTTDTQYF.

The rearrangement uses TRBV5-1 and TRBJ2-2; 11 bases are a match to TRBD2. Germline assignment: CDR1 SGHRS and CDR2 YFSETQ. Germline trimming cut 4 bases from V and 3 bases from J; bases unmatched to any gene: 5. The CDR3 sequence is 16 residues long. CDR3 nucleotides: TGCGCCAGCAGCCCGGTAGCGGGAGGGGACACCGGGGAGCTGTTTTTT. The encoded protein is CASSPVAGGDTGELFF.

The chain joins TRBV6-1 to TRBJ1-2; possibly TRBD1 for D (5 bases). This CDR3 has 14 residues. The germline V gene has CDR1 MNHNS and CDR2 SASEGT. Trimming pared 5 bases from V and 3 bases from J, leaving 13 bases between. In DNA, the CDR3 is TGTGCCAGCAGTCTGACAGATGGGGACTATGGCTACACCTTC. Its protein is CASSLTDGDYGYTF.

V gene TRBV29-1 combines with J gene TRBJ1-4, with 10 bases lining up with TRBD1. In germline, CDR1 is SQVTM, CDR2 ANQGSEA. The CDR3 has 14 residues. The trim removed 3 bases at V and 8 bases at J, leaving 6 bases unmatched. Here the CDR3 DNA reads TGCAGCGTTGAGGGGACAGGGGCGGGGGAAAAACTGTTTTTT. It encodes CSVEGTGAGEKLFF.

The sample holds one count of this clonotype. CDR3 in amino acids: CASSPRGLSGNTIYF. The CDR3 nucleotides read TGTGCCAGCAGCCCCCGGGGGCTCTCTGGAAACACCATATATTTT. This chain links TRBV9 with TRBJ1-3; tentative D call: TRBD1 (6 bases). Germline values: CDR1 SGDLS, CDR2 YYNGEE. The ends were cut back, 4 bases at V and 0 bases at J, with 11 bases in the middle. CDR3 length equals 15 residues.

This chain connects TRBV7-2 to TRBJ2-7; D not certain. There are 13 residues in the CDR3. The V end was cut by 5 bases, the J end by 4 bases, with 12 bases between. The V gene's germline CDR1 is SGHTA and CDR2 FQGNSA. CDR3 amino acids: CASSLERYYEQYF. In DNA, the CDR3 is TGTGCCAGCAGCCTAGAGCGTTATTACGAGCAGTACTTC.

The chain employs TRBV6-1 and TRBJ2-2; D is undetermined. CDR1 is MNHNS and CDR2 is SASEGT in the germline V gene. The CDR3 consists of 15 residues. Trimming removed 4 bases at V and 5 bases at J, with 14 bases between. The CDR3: CASSAKDSGTGELFF. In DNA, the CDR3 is TGTGCCAGCAGTGCGAAAGATTCTGGGACCGGGGAGCTGTTTTTT.

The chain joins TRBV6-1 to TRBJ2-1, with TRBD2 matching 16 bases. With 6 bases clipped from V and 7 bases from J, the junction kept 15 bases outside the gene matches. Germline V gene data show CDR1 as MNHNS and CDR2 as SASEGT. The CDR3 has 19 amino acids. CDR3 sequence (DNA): TGTGCCAGCAGCAGAATACCGGGACTAGCGGGAGGGCCGAGGAATGAGCAGTTCTTC. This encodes CASSRIPGLAGGPRNEQFF.

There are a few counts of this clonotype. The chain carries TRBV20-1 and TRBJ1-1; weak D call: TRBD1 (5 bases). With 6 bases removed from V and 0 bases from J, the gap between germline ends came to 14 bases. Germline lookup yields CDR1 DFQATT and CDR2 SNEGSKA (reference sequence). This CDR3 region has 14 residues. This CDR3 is CSATRQLMNTEAFF. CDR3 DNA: TGCAGTGCCACACGACAGCTTATGAACACTGAAGCTTTCTTT.

The CDR3 spells CSALALAGGPRGEQYF. CDR3 in DNA: TGCAGTGCTCTAGCCCTAGCGGGGGGGCCGAGGGGCGAGCAGTACTTC. The J gene is TRBJ2-7, the V gene TRBV20-1; 12 nucleotides match TRBD2. V trimming: 5 bases; J trimming: 6 bases; junction bases outside the gene matches: 14. Looked up from germline, CDR1 is DFQATT and CDR2 is SNEGSKA (reference sequence). The CDR3 totals 16 residues.

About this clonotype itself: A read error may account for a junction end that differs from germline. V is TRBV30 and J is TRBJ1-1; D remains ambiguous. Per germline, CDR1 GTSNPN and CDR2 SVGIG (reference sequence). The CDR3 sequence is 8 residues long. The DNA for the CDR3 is TGTGCCTGGAGTGGCGGCGTGTTT. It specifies CAWSGGVF.

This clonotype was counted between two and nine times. The CDR3 nucleotides are TGTGCCAGCAGCTTACGGGGGAGCAATCAGCCCCAGCATTTT. Translation gives CASSLRGSNQPQHF. The chain carries TRBV7-6 and TRBJ1-5, with D perhaps matching TRBD1 (5 bases). The CDR3 runs to 14 residues. V was cut by 2 bases and J by 1 base, with 6 bases left in between. CDR1 and CDR2 from the germline V gene are SGHVS and FNYEAQ.